This T cell receptor beta chain was captured in a study of patients and donors after allogeneic stem cell transplantation. TCRdb re-derived calls from the RT-PCR reads in MiXCR, one entry per CDR3 protein. This table holds about 160,000 distinct CDR3 sequences, over 30% found once. Germline V lookup: CDR1 ENHRY, CDR2 SYGVKD. The CDR3 is 13 residues long. The germline V and J ends were trimmed by 7 bases and 1 base, with 10 bases remaining between them. Material for sequencing was blood, either unsorted or a sorted T cell fraction (not recorded which). The TCR originated in a human donor who was either an allogeneic HSCT recipient or a stem cell or donor lymphocyte infusion donor (not recorded which). It is not recorded whose cells these are; they may come from a transplant donor. The chain couples TRBV10-3 to TRBJ1-1; no firm D call. Here the CDR3 reads CAIKHSQNTEAFF. The DNA of the CDR3 is TGTGCCATCAAGCACAGCCAGAACACTGAAGCTTTCTTT.